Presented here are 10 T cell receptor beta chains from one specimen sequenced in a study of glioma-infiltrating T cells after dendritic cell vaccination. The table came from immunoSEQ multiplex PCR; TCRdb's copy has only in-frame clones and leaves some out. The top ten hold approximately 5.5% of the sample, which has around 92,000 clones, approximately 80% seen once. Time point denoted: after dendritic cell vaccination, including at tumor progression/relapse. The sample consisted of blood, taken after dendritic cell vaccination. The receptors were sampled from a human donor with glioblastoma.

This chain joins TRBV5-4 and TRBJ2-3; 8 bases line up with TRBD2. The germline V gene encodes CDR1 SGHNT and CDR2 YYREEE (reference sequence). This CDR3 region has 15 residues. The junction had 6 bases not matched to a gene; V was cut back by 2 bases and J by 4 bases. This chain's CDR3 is CASSLRIAGSDTQYF. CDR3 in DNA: TGTGCCAGCAGCTTAAGGATAGCGGGATCAGATACGCAGTATTTT.

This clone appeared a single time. The CDR3 nucleotides are TGTGCCAGCAGTGGGTACAGGGGGCGTACTGAAGCTTTCTTT. It codes for CASSGYRGRTEAFF. This rearrangement joins TRBV6-1 to TRBJ1-1; 9 nucleotides match TRBD1. The CDR3 is 14 residues long. The germline V gene encodes CDR1 MNHNS and CDR2 SASEGT. The trim removed 4 bases at V and 5 bases at J, leaving 5 bases unmatched.

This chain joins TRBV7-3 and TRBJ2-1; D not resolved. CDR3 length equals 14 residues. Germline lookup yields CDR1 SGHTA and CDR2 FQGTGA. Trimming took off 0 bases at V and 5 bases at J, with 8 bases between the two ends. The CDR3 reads CASSLTMQDNEQFF. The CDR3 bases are TGTGCCAGCAGCTTAACGATGCAGGACAATGAGCAGTTCTTC.

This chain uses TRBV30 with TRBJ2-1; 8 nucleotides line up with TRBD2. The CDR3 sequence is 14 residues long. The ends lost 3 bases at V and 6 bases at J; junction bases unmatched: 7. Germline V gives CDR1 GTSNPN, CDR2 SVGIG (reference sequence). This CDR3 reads CAWRWYGGANEQFF. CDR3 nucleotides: TGTGCCTGGAGGTGGTACGGGGGGGCCAATGAGCAGTTCTTC.

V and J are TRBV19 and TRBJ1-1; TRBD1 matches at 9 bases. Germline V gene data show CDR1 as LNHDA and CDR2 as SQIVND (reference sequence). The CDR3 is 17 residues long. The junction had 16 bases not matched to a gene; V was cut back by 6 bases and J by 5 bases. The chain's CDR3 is CASSAGQGIKRETEAFF. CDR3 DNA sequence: TGTGCCAGTAGCGCAGGACAGGGGATTAAGAGAGAAACTGAAGCTTTCTTT.

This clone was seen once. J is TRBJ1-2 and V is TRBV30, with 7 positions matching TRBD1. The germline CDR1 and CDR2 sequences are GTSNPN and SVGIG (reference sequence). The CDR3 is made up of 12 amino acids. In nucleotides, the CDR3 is TGTGGAACAGGGGTTGTAGGCTATGGCTACACCTTC. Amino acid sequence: CGTGVVGYGYTF.

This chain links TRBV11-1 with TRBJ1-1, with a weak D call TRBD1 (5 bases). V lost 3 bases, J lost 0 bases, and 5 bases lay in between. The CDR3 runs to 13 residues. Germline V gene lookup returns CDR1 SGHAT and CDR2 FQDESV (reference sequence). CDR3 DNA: TGTGCCAGCAGCTTGGACATGAACACTGAAGCTTTCTTT. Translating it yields CASSLDMNTEAFF.

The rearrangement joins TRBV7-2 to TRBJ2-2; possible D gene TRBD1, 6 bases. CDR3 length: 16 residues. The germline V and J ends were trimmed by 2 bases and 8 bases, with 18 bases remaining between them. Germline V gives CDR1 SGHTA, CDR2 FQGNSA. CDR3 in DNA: TGTGCCAGCAGCTTACATGTGGGGGCCGGATTGGGGGAGCTGTTTTTT. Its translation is CASSLHVGAGLGELFF.

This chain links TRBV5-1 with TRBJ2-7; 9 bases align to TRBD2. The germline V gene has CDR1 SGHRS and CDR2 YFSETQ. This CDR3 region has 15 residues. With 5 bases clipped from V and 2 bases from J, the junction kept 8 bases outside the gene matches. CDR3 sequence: CASSPLAGATYEQYF. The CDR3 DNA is TGCGCCAGCAGTCCGTTAGCGGGAGCTACCTACGAGCAGTACTTC.

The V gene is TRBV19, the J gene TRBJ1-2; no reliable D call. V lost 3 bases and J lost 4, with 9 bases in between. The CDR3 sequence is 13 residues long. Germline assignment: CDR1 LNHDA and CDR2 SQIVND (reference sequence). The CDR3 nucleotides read TGTGCCAGTAGTATGATTCAGGCCTATGGCTACACCTTC. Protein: CASSMIQAYGYTF.